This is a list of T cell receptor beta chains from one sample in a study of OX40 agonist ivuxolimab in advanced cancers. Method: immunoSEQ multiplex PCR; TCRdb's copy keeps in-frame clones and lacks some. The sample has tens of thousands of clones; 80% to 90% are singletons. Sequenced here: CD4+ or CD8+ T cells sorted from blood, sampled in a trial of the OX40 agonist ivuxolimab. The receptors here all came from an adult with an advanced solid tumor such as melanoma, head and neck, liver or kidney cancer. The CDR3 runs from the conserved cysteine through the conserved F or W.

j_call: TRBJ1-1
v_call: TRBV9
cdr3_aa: CASSAARDRNTEAFF

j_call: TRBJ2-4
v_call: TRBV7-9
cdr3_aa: CASESGVAKNIQYF

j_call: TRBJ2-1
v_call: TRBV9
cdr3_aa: CASSVGALSSYNEQFF

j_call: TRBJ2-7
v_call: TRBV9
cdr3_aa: CASSASGSFSYEQYF

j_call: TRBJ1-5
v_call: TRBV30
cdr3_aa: CAWSVGRSNQPQHF

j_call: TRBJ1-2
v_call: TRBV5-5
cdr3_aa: CASSPDTGGYGYTF

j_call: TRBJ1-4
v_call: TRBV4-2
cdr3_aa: CASSQERGANEKLFF

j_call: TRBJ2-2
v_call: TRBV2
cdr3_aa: CAILPNPAGTGELFF

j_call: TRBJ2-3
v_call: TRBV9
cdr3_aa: CASSDGRSTDTQYF

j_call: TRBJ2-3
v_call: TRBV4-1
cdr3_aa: CASSQEMVAGAILLSSTDTQYF

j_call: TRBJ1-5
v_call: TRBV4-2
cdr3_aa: CASSQDERENQPQHF

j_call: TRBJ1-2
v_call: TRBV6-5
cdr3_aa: CASSYNTYYGYTF

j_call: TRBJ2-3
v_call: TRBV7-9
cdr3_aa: CASSLVSGSADTQYF

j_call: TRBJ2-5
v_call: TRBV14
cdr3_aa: CASSPGIGQETQYF

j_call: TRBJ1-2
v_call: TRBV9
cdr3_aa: CASSVVAGRGYTF

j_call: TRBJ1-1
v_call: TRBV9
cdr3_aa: CASSVALQGAGNTEAFF

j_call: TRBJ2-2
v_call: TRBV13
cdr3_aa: CASERQTTRGTNTGELFF

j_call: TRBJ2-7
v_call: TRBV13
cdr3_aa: CASSTAYEQYF

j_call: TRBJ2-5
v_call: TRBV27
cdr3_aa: CASSSWMGQETQYF

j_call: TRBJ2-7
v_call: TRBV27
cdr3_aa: CASSLSTNYEQYF

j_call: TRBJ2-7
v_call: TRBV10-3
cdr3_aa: CAISESARDRHSYEQYF

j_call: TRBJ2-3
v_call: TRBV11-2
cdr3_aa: CASSFEFLATQYF

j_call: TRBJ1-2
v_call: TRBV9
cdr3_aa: CASSVGGGDYGYTF

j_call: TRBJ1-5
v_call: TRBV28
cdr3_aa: CASTSTGALNQPQHF

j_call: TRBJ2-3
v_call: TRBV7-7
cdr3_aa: CASSPDSGGQNTDTQYF

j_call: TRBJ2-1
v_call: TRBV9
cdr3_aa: CASSLPRGERVF

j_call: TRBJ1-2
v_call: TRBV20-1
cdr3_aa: CSAPGQYGYTF

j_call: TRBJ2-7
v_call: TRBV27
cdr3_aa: CASSPGTGGYEQYF

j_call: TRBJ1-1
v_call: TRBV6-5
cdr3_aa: CASSYSRGGNTEAFF

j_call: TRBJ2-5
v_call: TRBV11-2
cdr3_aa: CASSLVEETQYF

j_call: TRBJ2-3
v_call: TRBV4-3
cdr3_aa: CASSLSRGAQRIDTQYF

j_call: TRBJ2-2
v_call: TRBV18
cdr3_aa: CASSPPVTLEGGELFF

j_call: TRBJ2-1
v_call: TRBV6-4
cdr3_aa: CASKGLAGGPGEQFF

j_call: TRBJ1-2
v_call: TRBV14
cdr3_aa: CASSQEDARGHRGYTF

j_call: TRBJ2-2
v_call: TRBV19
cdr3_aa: CASTTTSGVNTGELFF

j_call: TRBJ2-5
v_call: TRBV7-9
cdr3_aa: CASRSGTETQYF

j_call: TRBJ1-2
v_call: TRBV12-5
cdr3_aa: CASGLVRGRDANYGYTF

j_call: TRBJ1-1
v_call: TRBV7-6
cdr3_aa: CASSPYRVGTEAFF

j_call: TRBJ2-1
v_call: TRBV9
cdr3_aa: CASSGDRGIYNEQFF